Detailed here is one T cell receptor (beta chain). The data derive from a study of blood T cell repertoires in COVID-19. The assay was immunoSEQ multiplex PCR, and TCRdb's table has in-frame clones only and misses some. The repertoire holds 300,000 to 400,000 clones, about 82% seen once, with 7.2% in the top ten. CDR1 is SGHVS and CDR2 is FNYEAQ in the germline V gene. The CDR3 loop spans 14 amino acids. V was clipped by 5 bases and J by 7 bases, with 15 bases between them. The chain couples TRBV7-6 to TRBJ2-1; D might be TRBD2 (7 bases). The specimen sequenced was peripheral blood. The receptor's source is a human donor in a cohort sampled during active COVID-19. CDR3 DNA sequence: TGTGCCAGCAGCCTGTTAGGGGGGGGAAATGAGCAGTTCTTC. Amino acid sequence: CASSLLGGGNEQFF.